The 11 T cell receptor beta chains below come from one sample, sequenced in a study of T-cell memory formation after mild COVID-19. TCRdb independently ran MiXCR on the 5' RACE reads; one entry per CDR3 protein. The sample yields almost 350,000 distinct CDR3 sequences, around a fifth seen once. The sample taken for sequencing was PBMCs or a T cell subset sorted from them (not recorded which). The receptors come from a man aged 18 to 30 who had mild COVID-19 (a few samples of this study predate the infection). Cell type and time point are not known.

The CDR3 DNA sequence: TGTGCCAGCAGCCAGACTAGCGGGAACTCCTACAATGAGCAGTTCTTC. Its translation is CASSQTSGNSYNEQFF. The J gene is TRBJ2-1, the V gene TRBV7-3, with 11 nucleotides matching TRBD2. Germline V CDR1 and CDR2: SGHTA, FQGTGA. The length of the CDR3 is 16 residues. After removal of 5 bases from V and 0 bases from J, the junction contained 3 bases not matched to a gene.

The table lists this clonotype with a few counts. The V call is TRBV12-3 or TRBV12-4, the J call TRBJ1-6, with TRBD1 matching over 8 bases. V trimming: 0 bases; J trimming: 10 bases; junction bases outside the gene matches: 5. The CDR3 length is 15 residues. CDR3 bases: TGTGCCAGCAGTTTAGCCTTGGGACAGGTCTCACCCCTCCACTTT. Translation gives CASSLALGQVSPLHF.

This clonotype was observed at least ten times. The V gene is TRBV7-2, the J gene TRBJ2-2; a possible D gene is TRBD1 (5 bases). CDR1 and CDR2 from the germline V gene are SGHTA and FQGNSA. Trimming cost V 2 bases and J 3 bases, with 13 bases left between them. CDR3 size: 16 residues. The CDR3 reads CASSLRGTTYTGELFF. The CDR3 DNA reads TGTGCCAGCAGCTTAAGGGGTACTACCTACACCGGGGAGCTGTTTTTT.

The V and J genes are TRBV27 and TRBJ2-3; tentatively, D is TRBD2 (5 bases). The CDR3 length is 15 residues. Trimming stripped 3 bases from V and 0 bases from J, with 10 bases between. Looked up from germline, CDR1 is MNHEY and CDR2 is SMNVEV (reference sequence). The CDR3 DNA follows: TGTGCCAGCAGTTTCGTCGGGGTAAGCACAGATACGCAGTATTTT. It translates to CASSFVGVSTDTQYF.

This rearrangement joins TRBV18 to TRBJ1-2, with TRBD1 matching over 8 bases. This CDR3 has 15 residues. The germline gives CDR1 KGHSH, CDR2 LQKENI. J lost 7 bases, V lost 2 bases, and 9 bases had no gene match. The DNA for the CDR3 is TGTGCCAGCTCACCAGCGGACAGGGCAGTCCGTGGCTACACCTTC. This sequence encodes CASSPADRAVRGYTF.

This clonotype was observed a few times. The chain couples TRBV6-4 to TRBJ2-3; D might be TRBD1 (5 bases). Germline assignment: CDR1 MRHNA and CDR2 SNTAGT. The CDR3 totals 14 residues. V was trimmed by 2 bases and J by 5 bases, leaving 11 bases between them. The CDR3 DNA reads as TGTGCCAGCAGTGACGGCAGGGAAGGAGATACGCAGTATTTT. Its translation: CASSDGREGDTQYF.

This clonotype was counted a few times. The chain carries TRBV2 and TRBJ2-5; TRBD2 matches at 10 bases. Germline assignment: CDR1 SNHLY and CDR2 FYNNEI. The CDR3 is made up of 13 amino acids. Trimming took 7 bases from V and 4 from J; bases not matched to a gene: 3. The DNA for the CDR3 is TGTGCCAGCACTAGCGGGGGAGGAGAGACCCAGTACTTC. It encodes CASTSGGGETQYF.

This clonotype was seen only a few times. The J gene is TRBJ2-7, the V gene TRBV7-8, with 8 bases identical to TRBD2. The CDR3 length is 16 residues. The V and J ends lost 5 bases and 2 bases, in that order; junction bases with no gene match: 11. Germline-derived CDR1 and CDR2 are SGHVS and FQNEAQ. CDR3: CASSSSETSVTYEQYF. Here the CDR3 DNA reads TGTGCCAGCAGCAGCAGTGAGACTAGCGTTACCTACGAGCAGTACTTC.

This clonotype was counted between two and nine times. J is TRBJ2-2 and V is TRBV9; D unresolved. Per the germline V gene, CDR1 is SGDLS and CDR2 is YYNGEE. The CDR3 consists of 14 residues. The germline V and J ends were trimmed by 0 bases and 7 bases, with 10 bases remaining between them. CDR3 sequence reads: CASSVGGAIGELFF. The CDR3 nucleotides are TGTGCCAGCAGCGTAGGAGGAGCGATCGGGGAGCTGTTTTTT.

This chain connects TRBV2 to TRBJ2-3, with 8 bases matching TRBD2. Germline assignment: CDR1 SNHLY and CDR2 FYNNEI. J lost 2 bases, V lost 2 bases, and 15 bases had no gene match. The length of the CDR3 is 19 residues. CDR3 loop: CASSERGYGISGTTDTQYF. CDR3 nucleotides: TGTGCCAGCAGTGAAAGGGGGTACGGTATTAGCGGGACCACAGATACGCAGTATTTT.

The V and J genes are TRBV29-1 and TRBJ2-3; TRBD2 agrees at 9 bases. Per germline, CDR1 SQVTM and CDR2 ANQGSEA. Trimming at V came to 3 bases and at J to 3 bases, leaving 13 bases not matched to a gene. The CDR3 spans 17 residues. DNA for the CDR3: TGCAGCGTTGAGGGCACTTCAGGGACTAGCAGGACAGATACGCAGTATTTT. This gives the protein CSVEGTSGTSRTDTQYF.